This entry lists 10 T cell receptor beta chains sequenced from one sample in a study of blood T cell repertoires in COVID-19. TCRdb's copy holds only in-frame clones and misses some; the assay was immunoSEQ multiplex PCR. The table includes about 140,000 clones, 82% detected once. Sequenced: peripheral blood. These receptors were obtained from a woman of 80 years or more with acute or convalescent COVID-19.

This clone was detected only once. The chain carries TRBV15 and TRBJ2-7; TRBD2 matches 12 bases. The CDR3 length is 18 residues. Germline loops: CDR1 LNHNV, CDR2 YYDKDF (reference sequence). V was pared by 1 base and J by 5 bases, with 12 bases of the junction left unmatched. In DNA, the CDR3 is TGTGCCACCAGCAGAGGTCTCGGAGGTCGACTAGCGGGAGACGAGCAGTACTTC. Translated, it gives CATSRGLGGRLAGDEQYF.

The J gene is TRBJ2-3, the V gene TRBV4-1; D not certain. Germline CDR1 is MGHRA and CDR2 is YSYEKL. The CDR3 extends over 14 amino acids. With 1 base removed from V and 2 bases from J, the gap between germline ends came to 7 bases. The CDR3 sequence is CASSQVLNTDTQYF. The CDR3 coding sequence is TGCGCCAGCAGCCAAGTCCTAAACACAGATACGCAGTATTTT.

The chain recombines TRBV10-3 with TRBJ1-2; unclear D gene. Germline V lookup: CDR1 ENHRY, CDR2 SYGVKD. The CDR3 length is 13 residues. V was pared by 0 bases and J by 8 bases, with 10 bases between. This CDR3 is CAISESRQMGYTF. The CDR3 DNA sequence: TGTGCCATCAGTGAGTCGAGGCAGATGGGCTACACCTTC.

The chain joins TRBV30 to TRBJ2-1; D perhaps matches TRBD2 (5 bases). V lost 3 bases and J lost 1, with 13 bases in between. In germline, CDR1 is GTSNPN, CDR2 SVGIG (reference sequence). This CDR3 has 15 amino acids. The CDR3 protein is CAWSVRGRSYNEQFF. CDR3 sequence (DNA): TGTGCCTGGAGCGTCCGGGGTAGGTCCTACAATGAGCAGTTCTTC. Full variable domain (missing parts from reference TRBV30 and TRBJ2-1): SQTIHQWPATLVQPVGSPLSLECTVEGTSNPNLYWYRQAAGRGLQLLFYSVGIGQISSEVPQNLSASRPQDRQFILSSKKLLLSDSGFYLCAWSVRGRSYNEQFFGPGTRLTVL.

This chain connects TRBV28 to TRBJ1-3, with D possibly being TRBD1 (6 bases). The V gene's germline CDR1 is MDHEN and CDR2 SYDVKM. The CDR3 runs to 13 residues. The V and J ends lost 5 bases and 7 bases respectively, with 12 bases between them. The DNA of the CDR3 is TGTGCCAGCAGTCTGCACAGGGATAACACCATATATTTT. Amino acid sequence: CASSLHRDNTIYF.

This clone was seen a single time. The V and J genes are TRBV10-1 and TRBJ1-1; 9 positions agree with TRBD1. The germline V gene encodes CDR1 WNHNN and CDR2 SYGVQD (reference sequence). This CDR3 comprises 13 residues. V dropped 3 bases and J dropped 11; count of bases not matched to a gene: 7. CDR3 sequence (DNA): TGCGCCAGCAGTGAATCCGGCGGGACAGGGGCTTTCTTT. This translates into CASSESGGTGAFF.

Only a few counts were recorded for this clone. The chain recombines TRBV11-2 with TRBJ1-5, with TRBD1 as a possible D gene (5 bases). V was trimmed by 1 base and J by 7 bases, leaving 8 bases between them. The CDR3 runs to 13 residues. Germline loops: CDR1 SGHAT, CDR2 FQNNGV. The CDR3 sequence: CASSLGGGQPQHF. CDR3 coding DNA: TGTGCCAGCAGCTTAGGGGGCGGACAGCCCCAGCATTTT.

This chain links TRBV28 with TRBJ2-1; 11 bases are shared with TRBD2. Germline CDR1 is MDHEN and CDR2 is SYDVKM. V shed 6 bases and J 6 bases; nucleotides not matched to a gene: 13. CDR3 length: 17 residues. CDR3 protein: CASRGTSGVLDLNEQFF. The CDR3 coding sequence is TGTGCCAGCAGAGGGACTAGCGGAGTCCTCGACCTCAATGAGCAGTTCTTC.

The V and J genes are TRBV5-1 and TRBJ2-7; 8 positions agree with TRBD2. J was trimmed by 3 bases and V by 2 bases; bases with no gene match: 1. CDR3 length: 13 residues. Germline lookup yields CDR1 SGHRS and CDR2 YFSETQ. Here the CDR3 reads CASSFREGYEQYF. The CDR3 DNA follows: TGCGCCAGCAGCTTCCGGGAGGGCTACGAGCAGTACTTC.

The CDR3 nucleotides are TGTGCCAGGACTCCCGGGACAGGGGCCCTATTAAGCAATCAGCCCCAGCATTTT. Translated, it gives CARTPGTGALLSNQPQHF. The V call is TRBV6-4, the J call TRBJ1-5; 10 nucleotides agree with TRBD1. The CDR3 runs 18 residues. V lost 9 bases to trimming and J lost 1 base; unmatched junction nucleotides: 15. Germline loops: CDR1 MRHNA, CDR2 SNTAGT.